Listed below are T cell receptor beta chains from one sample, sequenced in a study of blood T cell repertoires in COVID-19. TCRdb's copy holds only in-frame clones and misses some; the assay was immunoSEQ multiplex PCR. Among some 140,000 clones listed, 75% to 85% were seen once. The source material was peripheral blood. The receptors derive from a woman between 55 and 75 years old with COVID-19, enrolled during active disease. Both conserved end residues are part of each CDR3. D genes are given only for firm matches. Expanded clones are given a class, and other clones once, few, many or no size at all.

J gene: TRBJ2-5
clone size: NA
V gene: TRBV6-2/TRBV6-3
D gene: NA
CDR3 DNA: TGTGCCAGCAGTTCAGGACTGGGAGAGACCCAGTACTTC
CDR3 protein: CASSSGLGETQYF

J gene: TRBJ2-4
clone size: few
V gene: TRBV12-3/TRBV12-4
D gene: NA
CDR3 DNA: TGTGCCAGCTCCCCGAGGGAAAACATTCAGTACTTC
CDR3 protein: CASSPRENIQYF

J gene: TRBJ2-2
clone size: NA
V gene: TRBV9
D gene: TRBD1
CDR3 DNA: TGTGCCAGCAGCCCACCCACTCACAGGGGCATAAACACCGGGGAGCTGTTTTTT
CDR3 protein: CASSPPTHRGINTGELFF

J gene: TRBJ1-1
clone size: NA
V gene: TRBV9
D gene: TRBD1
CDR3 DNA: TGTGCCAGCAGCGTAAACACGGGACAGGGTCCGACTTTCTTT
CDR3 protein: CASSVNTGQGPTFF

J gene: TRBJ1-2
clone size: NA
V gene: TRBV12-3/TRBV12-4
D gene: TRBD1
CDR3 DNA: TGTGCCAGCAGTTTCCAGGGGGCTCCCGGCTACACCTTC
CDR3 protein: CASSFQGAPGYTF

J gene: TRBJ1-3
clone size: NA
V gene: TRBV9
D gene: TRBD1
CDR3 DNA: TGTGCCAGCAGCGTAGGAACAGGGGGACGCATCGGAAACACCATATATTTT
CDR3 protein: CASSVGTGGRIGNTIYF

J gene: TRBJ1-1
clone size: NA
V gene: TRBV18
D gene: NA
CDR3 DNA: TGTGCCAGCTCACCGGACATCACTGAAGCTTTCTTT
CDR3 protein: CASSPDITEAFF

J gene: TRBJ2-7
clone size: NA
V gene: TRBV3-1/TRBV3-2
D gene: NA
CDR3 DNA: TGTGCCAGCAGCCAAGGGCCCCACCACTTTAGGTACGGGGGCTCCTACGAGCAGTACTTC
CDR3 protein: CASSQGPHHFRYGGSYEQYF

J gene: TRBJ1-3
clone size: NA
V gene: TRBV7-6
D gene: TRBD1
CDR3 DNA: TGTGCCAGCAGCTTAGAGGTTGCAGGGGGCATGGATGGAAACACCATATATTTT
CDR3 protein: CASSLEVAGGMDGNTIYF

J gene: TRBJ2-5
clone size: NA
V gene: TRBV6-1
D gene: NA
CDR3 DNA: TGTGCCAGCAGTGAAGATCGTCGGACCCAGTACTTC
CDR3 protein: CASSEDRRTQYF

J gene: TRBJ1-2
clone size: NA
V gene: TRBV7-2
D gene: NA
CDR3 DNA: TGTGCCAGCAGCTTAGGCCCGGGAGAGGGATATGGCTACACCTTC
CDR3 protein: CASSLGPGEGYGYTF

J gene: TRBJ1-3
clone size: NA
V gene: TRBV11-2
D gene: TRBD1
CDR3 DNA: TGTGCCAGCAGACTAGCGCGTCCGGACAGGGGTTACACCATATATTTT
CDR3 protein: CASRLARPDRGYTIYF

J gene: TRBJ2-1
clone size: NA
V gene: TRBV11-3
D gene: TRBD1
CDR3 DNA: TGTGCCAGCAGCCCGCGACAGGGAAACCACAATGAGCAGTTCTTC
CDR3 protein: CASSPRQGNHNEQFF

J gene: TRBJ1-1
clone size: few
V gene: TRBV5-4
D gene: NA
CDR3 DNA: TGTGCCAGCAGCTTGGGCCCCCGGGAGAACACTGAAGCTTTCTTT
CDR3 protein: CASSLGPRENTEAFF

J gene: TRBJ1-2
clone size: few
V gene: TRBV5-1
D gene: TRBD1
CDR3 DNA: TGCGCCAGCACCTCTATCTCGACAGGGGATAATGGCTACACCTTC
CDR3 protein: CASTSISTGDNGYTF

J gene: TRBJ2-1
clone size: NA
V gene: TRBV5-4
D gene: TRBD1
CDR3 DNA: TGTGCCAGCAGTTCTACTCTCCGCGGACAGGGTTACAATGAGCAGTTCTTC
CDR3 protein: CASSSTLRGQGYNEQFF

J gene: TRBJ1-1
clone size: NA
V gene: TRBV30
D gene: NA
CDR3 DNA: TGTGCCTGGAGCGCGGACGGGAGAACTGAAGCTTTCTTT
CDR3 protein: CAWSADGRTEAFF